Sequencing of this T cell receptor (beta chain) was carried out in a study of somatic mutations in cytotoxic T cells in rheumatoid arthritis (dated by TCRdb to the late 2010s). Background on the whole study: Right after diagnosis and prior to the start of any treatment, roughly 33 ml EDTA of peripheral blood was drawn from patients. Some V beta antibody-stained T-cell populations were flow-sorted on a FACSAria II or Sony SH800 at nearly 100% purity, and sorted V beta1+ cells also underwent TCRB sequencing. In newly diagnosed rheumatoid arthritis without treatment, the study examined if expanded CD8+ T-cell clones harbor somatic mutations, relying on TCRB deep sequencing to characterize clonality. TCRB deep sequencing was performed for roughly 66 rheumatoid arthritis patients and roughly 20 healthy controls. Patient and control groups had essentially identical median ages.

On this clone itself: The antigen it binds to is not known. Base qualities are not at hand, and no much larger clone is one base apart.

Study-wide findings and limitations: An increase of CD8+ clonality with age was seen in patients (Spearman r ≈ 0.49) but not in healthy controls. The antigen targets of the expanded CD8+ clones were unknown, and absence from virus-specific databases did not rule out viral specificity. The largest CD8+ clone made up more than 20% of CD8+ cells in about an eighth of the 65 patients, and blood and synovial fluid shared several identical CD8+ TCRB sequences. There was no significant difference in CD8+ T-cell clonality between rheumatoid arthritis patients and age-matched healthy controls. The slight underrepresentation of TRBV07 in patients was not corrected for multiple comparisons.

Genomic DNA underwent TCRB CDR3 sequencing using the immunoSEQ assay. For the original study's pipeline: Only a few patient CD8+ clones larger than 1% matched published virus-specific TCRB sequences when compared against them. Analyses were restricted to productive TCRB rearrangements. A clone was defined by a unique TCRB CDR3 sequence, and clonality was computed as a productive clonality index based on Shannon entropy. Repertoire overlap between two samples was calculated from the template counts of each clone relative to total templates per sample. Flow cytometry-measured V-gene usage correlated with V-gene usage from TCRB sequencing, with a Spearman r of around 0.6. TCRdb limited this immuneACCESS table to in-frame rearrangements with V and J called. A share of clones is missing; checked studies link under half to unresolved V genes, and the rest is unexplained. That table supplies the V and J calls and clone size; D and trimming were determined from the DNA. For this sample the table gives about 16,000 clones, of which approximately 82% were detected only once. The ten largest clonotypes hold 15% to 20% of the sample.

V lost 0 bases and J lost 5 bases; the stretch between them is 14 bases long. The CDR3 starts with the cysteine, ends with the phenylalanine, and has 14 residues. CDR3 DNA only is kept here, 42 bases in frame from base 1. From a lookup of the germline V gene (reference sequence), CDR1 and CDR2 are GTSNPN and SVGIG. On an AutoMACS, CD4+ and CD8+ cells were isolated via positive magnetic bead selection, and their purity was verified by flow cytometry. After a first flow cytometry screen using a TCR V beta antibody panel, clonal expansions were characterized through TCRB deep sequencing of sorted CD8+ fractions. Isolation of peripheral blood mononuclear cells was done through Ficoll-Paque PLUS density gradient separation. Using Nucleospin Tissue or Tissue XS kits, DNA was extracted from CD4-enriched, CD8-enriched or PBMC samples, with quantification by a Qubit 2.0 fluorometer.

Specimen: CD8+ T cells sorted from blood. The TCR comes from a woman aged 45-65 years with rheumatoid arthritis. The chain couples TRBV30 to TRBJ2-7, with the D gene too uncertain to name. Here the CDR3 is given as CAWSVVGSYHEQYF. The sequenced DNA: TGTGCCTGGAGTGTAGTGGGCAGTTATCACGAGCAGTACTTC.